This TCR beta chain was sequenced for a study of blood T cell dynamics during melanoma immunotherapy. Here immunoSEQ multiplex PCR was the method, and the copy in TCRdb shows in-frame clones only, minus some. Of fewer than 15,000 clones listed, roughly 88% are singletons. Time point here: week 3, after first cycle of checkpoint inhibitor. Per germline, CDR1 MDHEN and CDR2 SYDVKM. This CDR3 comprises 12 residues. V usage is TRBV28 and J usage is TRBJ2-7; D ambiguous. The sequencing used blood, collected from a patient treated with checkpoint blockade. The sequence derives from a human donor with melanoma. The chain's CDR3 is CGSSRSSYEQYF. CDR3 in DNA: TGTGGGTCCTCCCGCAGCTCCTACGAGCAGTACTTC.